One and the same sample provided the 9 T cell receptor beta chains below, sequenced in a study of Ad26.COV2.S vaccination and SARS-CoV-2 variants. Treatment here: around 19 received Ad26.COV2.S at low or high dose, single or two shots; about 5 received placebo; per-sample allocation not given. On day 63 after the first injection, vaccine and placebo recipients gave samples. Method: immunoSEQ multiplex PCR; TCRdb's copy keeps in-frame clones and lacks some. The data contain around 300,000 clones, around nine tenths of them seen just once; the ten biggest clones take up 5%. The sequencing used peripheral blood, collected in a trial of Ad26.COV2.S vaccine versus placebo. The receptors derive from a person between 18 and 60 years old who received the Ad26.COV2.S COVID-19 vaccine or a placebo.

This clone appeared a few times. The chain employs TRBV28 and TRBJ2-7, with D possibly matching TRBD1 (5 bases). V gave up 6 bases and J gave up 3 bases, with 12 bases separating them. This CDR3 has 13 amino acids. The V gene's germline CDR1 is MDHEN and CDR2 SYDVKM. CDR3 amino acids: CASRTGPVYEQYF. CDR3 bases: TGTGCCAGCAGAACAGGACCCGTCTACGAGCAGTACTTC.

The CDR3 DNA follows: TGTGCCAGCAGCTTAGAATCAGTAGGGACTGAAGCTTTCTTT. This sequence encodes CASSLESVGTEAFF. J is TRBJ1-1 and V is TRBV7-9; D not resolved. Germline lookup yields CDR1 SEHNR and CDR2 FQNEAQ (reference sequence). V lost 1 base and J 5 bases, leaving 11 bases between the germline ends. There are 14 residues in the CDR3.

The chain has TRBV23-1 and TRBJ2-7; possibly TRBD1 or TRBD2 for D (7 bases each). TRBV23-1 is assigned to the ORF class and has an uncertain function. This CDR3 is built from 19 residues. The V end lost 0 bases, the J end lost 0 bases, and 21 bases lay between the germline ends. CDR3 loop: CASSQSPGGDRRSSYEQYF. In DNA, the CDR3 is TGCGCCAGCAGTCAATCTCCAGGGGGGGACAGACGTAGCTCCTACGAGCAGTACTTC.

The rearrangement uses TRBV28 and TRBJ2-3; D may match TRBD1 or TRBD2 (6 bases each). The V end lost 7 bases, the J end lost 0 bases, and 17 bases lay between the germline ends. Germline V gene data show CDR1 as MDHEN and CDR2 as SYDVKM. The length of the CDR3 is 16 residues. The CDR3 protein is CASTPPGASSTDTQYF. In DNA, the CDR3 is TGTGCCAGCACCCCCCCGGGGGCGAGTAGCACAGATACGCAGTATTTT.

This chain connects TRBV28 to TRBJ2-4, with 7 bases aligning to TRBD1. This CDR3 has 20 residues. Germline lookup yields CDR1 MDHEN and CDR2 SYDVKM. V trimming: 0 bases; J trimming: 1 base; junction bases outside the gene matches: 15. The CDR3 loop reads CASSLCGTVRGWFAKNIQYF. The DNA for the CDR3 is TGTGCCAGCAGTTTATGTGGGACAGTTCGCGGGTGGTTCGCCAAAAACATTCAGTACTTC.

This chain joins TRBV11-2 and TRBJ1-1; D may be TRBD1 (6 bases). This CDR3 spans 14 amino acids. Per the germline V gene, CDR1 is SGHAT and CDR2 is FQNNGV. The germline V and J ends were trimmed by 5 bases and 0 bases, with 10 bases remaining between them. CDR3 amino acids: CASSRDILNTEAFF. CDR3 in DNA: TGTGCCAGCAGCAGGGACATCCTGAACACTGAAGCTTTCTTT.

J is TRBJ2-3 and V is TRBV4-3, with TRBD1 matching over 11 bases. Germline V gives CDR1 LGHNA, CDR2 YSLEER. CDR3 length equals 16 residues. The V and J ends lost 0 bases and 4 bases, in that order; junction bases with no gene match: 3. The CDR3: CASSQDLGQGADTQYF. The CDR3 region has the DNA TGCGCCAGCAGCCAAGATCTGGGACAGGGGGCAGATACGCAGTATTTT.

The V and J genes are TRBV20-1 and TRBJ1-1, with D possibly matching TRBD1 (5 bases). This CDR3 has 13 residues. Trimming removed 3 bases from V and 3 bases from J, with 11 bases in between. Germline lookup yields CDR1 DFQATT and CDR2 SNEGSKA (reference sequence). CDR3: CSASRGVYTEAFF. In nucleotides, the CDR3 is TGCAGTGCTAGTCGGGGGGTTTACACTGAAGCTTTCTTT.

J is TRBJ1-1 and V is TRBV5-4; the D is unclear. Germline loops: CDR1 SGHNT, CDR2 YYREEE (reference sequence). The CDR3 has 13 amino acids. Deletions cut 5 bases from V and 3 bases from J, with 11 bases between. The CDR3 sequence is CASRLVWDTEAFF. The CDR3 DNA sequence: TGTGCCAGCAGACTGGTCTGGGACACTGAAGCTTTCTTT.